These 9 T cell receptor beta chains were sequenced from one sample in a study of OX40 agonist ivuxolimab in advanced cancers. The protocol was immunoSEQ multiplex PCR, while the TCRdb copy is restricted to in-frame clones and leaves out a portion. Here the sample spans some 74,000 clones, 88% being singletons. The sequencing here drew on CD4+ or CD8+ T cells sorted from blood, taken in a trial of the OX40 agonist ivuxolimab. The receptor source for this set is an adult with an advanced solid tumor such as melanoma, head and neck, liver or kidney cancer.

On this clone itself: A read error may account for a junction end that differs from germline. The chain combines TRBV6-1 with TRBJ2-7, with a possible D match to TRBD2 (6 bases). This CDR3 has 17 residues. The V gene's germline CDR1 is MNHNS and CDR2 SASEGT. The CDR3 protein is CASSKAPSATRSYEQYF. In DNA form, the CDR3 reads TGTGCCAGCAGTAAAGCACCTAGCGCCACTCGCTCCTACGAGCAGTACTTC.

Comment on this clone: One junction end does not reproduce the germline sequence, and a read error may be involved. The rearrangement joins TRBV18 to TRBJ2-5; no reliable D call. Germline CDR1 and CDR2: KGHSH and LQKENI. The CDR3 has 14 residues. CDR3 in DNA: TGTGCCAGCTCACCTGTGGTGGTCCAAGATACCCAGTACTTC. Translated, it gives CASSPVVVQDTQYF.

The chain employs TRBV18 and TRBJ2-1, with 11 bases identical to TRBD2. J was trimmed by 10 bases and V by 3 bases; bases with no gene match: 5. Germline CDR1 and CDR2: KGHSH and LQKENI. The CDR3 totals 14 residues. The CDR3 bases are TGTGCCAGCTCACCCTTAGCGGGGGGGCGAGAGCAGTTCTTC. It translates to CASSPLAGGREQFF.

The J gene is TRBJ1-1, the V gene TRBV4-2, with D unresolved. Germline V gene data show CDR1 as LGHNA and CDR2 as YNFKEQ. This CDR3 is built from 16 residues. V was pared by 2 bases and J by 0 bases, with 13 bases between. The CDR3 region is CASSQYGQRVNTEAFF. CDR3 bases: TGTGCCAGCAGCCAATACGGCCAGAGAGTGAACACTGAAGCTTTCTTT.

The chain recombines TRBV7-2 with TRBJ1-2; D call uncertain. The germline V and J ends were trimmed by 1 base and 2 bases, with 8 bases remaining between them. The CDR3 consists of 14 residues. Germline V gene data show CDR1 as SGHTA and CDR2 as FQGNSA. The CDR3 sequence is CASSLEGKNYGYTF. For the CDR3, the DNA is TGTGCCAGCAGCTTAGAAGGGAAAAACTATGGCTACACCTTC.

The chain recombines TRBV4-3 with TRBJ1-2; D is undetermined. Trimming pared 0 bases from V and 4 bases from J, leaving 12 bases between. Looked up from germline, CDR1 is LGHNA and CDR2 is YSLEER. CDR3 size: 15 residues. CDR3 region: CASSQEFPQGYGYTF. The CDR3 bases are TGCGCCAGCAGCCAAGAATTTCCACAAGGCTATGGCTACACCTTC.

The J gene is TRBJ2-4, the V gene TRBV7-6; weak D call: TRBD1 (5 bases). CDR3 length equals 15 residues. V lost 5 bases and J lost 1, with 12 bases in between. Germline V gene lookup returns CDR1 SGHVS and CDR2 FNYEAQ. CDR3 in DNA: TGTGCCAGCAGCCCCCAGGGTTCGGCCAAAAACATTCAGTACTTC. This sequence encodes CASSPQGSAKNIQYF.

The chain employs TRBV5-4 and TRBJ2-3; the D gene is possibly TRBD2 (6 bases). Trimming removed 1 base at V and 3 bases at J, with 12 bases between. Germline V CDR1 and CDR2: SGHNT, YYREEE (reference sequence). The CDR3 length is 15 residues. DNA for the CDR3: TGTGCCAGCAGCTTGCCGGGAGTTTTGACAGATACGCAGTATTTT. It encodes CASSLPGVLTDTQYF.

This clone was picked up a small number of times. This rearrangement joins TRBV19 to TRBJ2-5; unclear D gene. This CDR3 spans 12 amino acids. The germline V and J ends were trimmed by 5 bases and 3 bases, with 7 bases remaining between them. Per germline, CDR1 LNHDA and CDR2 SQIVND (reference sequence). The CDR3 reads CASSYTEETQYF. DNA for the CDR3: TGTGCCAGTAGTTATACAGAAGAGACCCAGTACTTC.